What follows describes a single T cell receptor (beta chain). Its cognate antigen is unknown. The entry originates in a study of somatic mutations in cytotoxic T cells in rheumatoid arthritis. The study, taken as a whole, reports: Patients with a largest CD8+ clone exceeding 20% of CD8+ cells numbered about an eighth of the 65.

Germline V CDR1 and CDR2: MNHEY, SVGAGI. Germline trimming cut 2 bases from V and 6 bases from J; bases unmatched to any gene: 7. The CDR3 covers 16 residues. Profiled with immunoSEQ multiplex PCR; TCRdb holds only in-frame clones, not every one. The data contain about 19,000 clones, around 63% of them singletons. Sequences were obtained from CD8+ T cells sorted from blood. This receptor was obtained from an adult with rheumatoid arthritis. The rearrangement joins TRBV6-5 to TRBJ2-3, with 11 nucleotides matching TRBD2. CDR3 amino acids: CASSYTTSGGRDTQYF. In nucleotides, the CDR3 is TGTGCCAGCAGTTACACCACTAGCGGGGGCCGGGATACGCAGTATTTT.